This entry features one T cell receptor (beta chain) sequence. As yet, its antigen is unknown. The data are from a study of cytomegalovirus exposure and HLA in healthy donors. Study-level points and caveats: The classifier was said to identify cytomegalovirus status with high specificity and sensitivity. Common viral pathogens were later found to be apparently linked to several of the most significant clusters. Prediction of most subjects' HLA-A and HLA-B alleles by TCR beta sequences was reportedly accurate.

CDR3 length: 14 amino acids. Trimming took 0 bases from V and 6 from J, leaving 9 bases between them. Germline assignment: CDR1 LNHNV and CDR2 YYDKDF (reference sequence). The PCR made use of 60 Vbeta and 13 Jbeta primers. Sequencing used immunoSEQ multiplex PCR; TCRdb keeps in-frame clones, though not all of them. The sample lists about 150,000 clones; 82% were seen once. This clonotype was obtained from a woman aged 45-65 years in good health and CMV-seropositive. The sample consisted of PBMCs. This chain uses TRBV15 with TRBJ1-5; D is uncertain. The CDR3 nucleotides are TGTGCCACCAGCAGAGATCTTGCGGGTCAGCCCCAGCATTTT. This codes for CATSRDLAGQPQHF.